The 30 T cell receptor beta chains below all came from one sample that was sequenced in a study of T cells after yellow fever vaccination. TCRdb re-called the 5' RACE reads through MiXCR, storing one row per CDR3 protein. Here the sample spans about 130,000 distinct CDR3 sequences, more than 6% being singletons. The source was CD4+ T cells sorted from PBMCs, collected around 10 days after the first yellow fever vaccination. These receptors all stem from a man younger than 30 who received the YFV17D yellow fever vaccine.

This clonotype came up a few times. The rearrangement joins TRBV18 to TRBJ2-7, with TRBD2 as a possible D gene (5 bases). Germline V lookup: CDR1 KGHSH, CDR2 LQKENI. The CDR3 runs to 12 residues. V was pared by 4 bases and J by 3 bases, with 7 bases between. As DNA, the CDR3 is TGTGCCAGCTCACAGGAGGACTACGAGCAGTACTTC. Its protein product is CASSQEDYEQYF.

The chain employs TRBV18 and TRBJ1-4; D not resolved. The V end was cut by 3 bases, the J end by 9 bases, with 11 bases between. CDR3 size: 13 residues. Germline CDR1 is KGHSH and CDR2 is LQKENI. CDR3: CASSPSLGKKLFF. CDR3 DNA: TGTGCCAGCTCACCGTCACTGGGGAAAAAACTGTTTTTT.

In this sample, this clonotype turned up many times. J is TRBJ2-1 and V is TRBV18; 8 positions agree with TRBD2. V shed 3 bases and J 5 bases; nucleotides not matched to a gene: 3. The germline gives CDR1 KGHSH, CDR2 LQKENI. This CDR3 contains 14 residues. The CDR3 coding sequence is TGTGCCAGCTCACCTTGGCGGGGGGACAATGAGCAGTTCTTC. It translates to CASSPWRGDNEQFF.

This clonotype appeared many times. This chain connects TRBV3-1 to TRBJ1-2; possible D gene TRBD1, 6 bases. V lost 5 bases to trimming and J lost 7 bases, with 26 bases between them. Germline V gene sequence: CDR1 LGHDT, CDR2 YNNKEL (reference sequence). The CDR3 length is 17 residues. The CDR3 DNA is TGTGCCAGCAGCTACGACAGGATTTTGGTCGGGGGGGGTGGCTACACCTTC. Protein product: CASSYDRILVGGGGYTF.

This clonotype has a count of ten or more. The chain links TRBV20-1 to TRBJ1-4, with D tentatively TRBD1 (5 bases). Trimming shortened V by 0 bases and J by 3 bases, and 11 bases separated the two germline ends. Germline-derived CDR1 and CDR2 are DFQATT and SNEGSKA (reference sequence). CDR3 length equals 15 residues. The CDR3 spells CSARDGGNANEKLFF. The CDR3 bases are TGCAGTGCTAGAGATGGGGGAAACGCTAATGAAAAACTGTTTTTT.

There are many counts of this clonotype. V usage is TRBV6-2 or TRBV6-3 and J usage is TRBJ2-7; D perhaps matches TRBD2 (6 bases). The V end was cut by 6 bases, the J end by 5 bases, with 11 bases between. Germline lookup yields CDR1 MNHEY and CDR2 SVGEGT. The CDR3 is made up of 12 amino acids. The CDR3 region has the DNA TGTGCCAGCAGACTTCCGGGAGACGAGCAGTACTTC. Translating it yields CASRLPGDEQYF.

This clonotype came up many times. The V gene is TRBV10-3, the J gene TRBJ1-2; a weak D match, TRBD1 (5 bases). V was clipped by 3 bases and J by 4 bases, with 21 bases between them. Germline-derived CDR1 and CDR2 are ENHRY and SYGVKD. The CDR3 is 17 amino acids. The CDR3 is CAISDPSRTGASYGYTF. As DNA, the CDR3 is TGTGCCATCAGTGACCCAAGCCGAACCGGGGCTAGCTATGGCTACACCTTC.

This clonotype has a count of ten or more. This chain uses TRBV20-1 with TRBJ2-4; 8 nucleotides match TRBD1. With V trimmed by 5 bases and J by 4 bases, 7 bases remained unmatched. This CDR3 comprises 14 residues. The germline V gene has CDR1 DFQATT and CDR2 SNEGSKA (reference sequence). This CDR3 reads CSAADRTGKNIQYF. CDR3 bases: TGCAGTGCTGCCGACCGGACAGGGAAAAACATTCAGTACTTC.

There are many counts of this clonotype. V usage is TRBV12-3 or TRBV12-4 and J usage is TRBJ2-2; 9 nucleotides align to TRBD1. J was trimmed by 5 bases and V by 7 bases; bases with no gene match: 14. This CDR3 comprises 17 residues. The CDR3 reads CASKIPSGTGLTGELFF. CDR3 DNA: TGTGCCAGCAAAATCCCGTCCGGGACAGGGTTGACCGGGGAGCTGTTTTTT.

This clonotype was detected ten times or more. The chain carries TRBV27 and TRBJ1-1; no definite D call. V lost 8 bases to trimming and J lost 6 bases, with 10 bases between them. Germline CDR1 reads MNHEY; CDR2 reads SMNVEV (reference sequence). The CDR3 totals 11 residues. The CDR3 DNA reads as TGTGCCAGCGGCGCGTCCGCTGAAGCTTTCTTT. The encoded protein is CASGASAEAFF.

This clonotype was seen only a few times. The V and J genes are TRBV7-2 and TRBJ1-3, with TRBD1 as a possible D gene (5 bases). Trimming pared 2 bases from V and 4 bases from J, leaving 12 bases between. The germline gives CDR1 SGHTA, CDR2 FQGNSA. This CDR3 comprises 15 residues. The CDR3 sequence: CASSLLQGPGNTIYF. The CDR3 DNA sequence: TGTGCCAGCAGCTTACTCCAGGGCCCCGGAAACACCATATATTTT.

This clonotype was recorded at least ten times. The chain has TRBV12-3 or TRBV12-4 and TRBJ2-3; no clear D. The V end lost 6 bases, the J end lost 4 bases, and 17 bases lay between the germline ends. This CDR3 spans 15 amino acids. CDR3 in amino acids: CASSPTLPVSDTQYF. The CDR3 coding sequence is TGTGCCAGCAGCCCTACCCTTCCAGTCTCAGATACGCAGTATTTT.

At least ten counts were recorded for this clonotype. The chain joins TRBV29-1 to TRBJ2-3; 13 bases map to TRBD2. Trimming removed 7 bases from V and 6 bases from J; junction bases left unmatched: 7. This CDR3 spans 14 amino acids. CDR1 and CDR2 (germline): SQVTM, ANQGSEA. This chain's CDR3 is CSATSGGAGDTQYF. The CDR3 DNA reads TGCAGCGCAACTAGCGGGGGGGCAGGGGATACGCAGTATTTT.

This clonotype showed up many times. The V call is TRBV12-3 or TRBV12-4, the J call TRBJ2-5; D is ambiguous. The CDR3 extends over 13 amino acids. Trimming left V 3 bases short and J 2 bases short, with 7 bases between. The CDR3, as DNA: TGTGCCAGCAGTTTGCTAGGGCAAGAGACCCAGTACTTC. This codes for CASSLLGQETQYF.

This clonotype appeared many times. The rearrangement uses TRBV20-1 and TRBJ1-4; D may be TRBD1 (5 bases). Trimming removed 6 bases from V and 5 bases from J, with 10 bases in between. CDR3 length: 12 residues. CDR1 is DFQATT, CDR2 SNEGSKA, per germline (reference sequence). The CDR3 region is CSAIDRNEKLFF. CDR3 in DNA: TGCAGTGCCATAGACAGAAATGAAAAACTGTTTTTT.

This clonotype was counted ten times or more. The chain employs TRBV24-1 and TRBJ2-1; maybe TRBD2 (7 bases). V lost 5 bases, J lost 7 bases, and 23 bases lay in between. Germline CDR1 reads KGHDR; CDR2 reads SFDVKD. The CDR3 has 17 amino acids. The CDR3 nucleotides are TGTGCCACCAGTGGTCCCACGGGGGGCCCTCGGGGGAATGAGCAGTTCTTC. This gives the protein CATSGPTGGPRGNEQFF.

In the case of this clonotype: Its ends do not fully match the called genes, so a read error is possible. Here the CDR3 reads CATSDPQGRGSNQPQHF. DNA of the CDR3: TGTGCCACCAGCGACCCTCAGGGCAGGGGGAGCAATCAGCCCCAGCATTTT. The gene calls are TRBV7-8 and TRBJ1-5, with 7 bases that match TRBD1. The CDR3 has 17 residues. CDR1 and CDR2 from the germline V gene are SGHVS and FQNEAQ.

The chain couples TRBV28 to TRBJ1-2; D is unresolved. The CDR3 is 12 residues long. Germline values: CDR1 MDHEN, CDR2 SYDVKM. With 5 bases removed from V and 5 bases from J, the gap between germline ends came to 9 bases. The CDR3 sequence is CASSPGVYGYTF. DNA of the CDR3: TGTGCCAGCAGTCCGGGTGTGTATGGCTACACCTTC.

This clonotype has ten or more counts. This chain connects TRBV4-2 to TRBJ2-7; maybe TRBD1 (5 bases). The CDR3 is made up of 16 amino acids. Germline V gene data show CDR1 as LGHNA and CDR2 as YNFKEQ. V dropped 0 bases and J dropped 6 bases, with 18 bases sitting between them. CDR3 coding DNA: TGTGCCAGCAGCCAAGATCGGAATCCCAGGGCCTCCGAGCAGTACTTC. The encoded protein is CASSQDRNPRASEQYF.

This clonotype was counted many times. The CDR3 reads CSARAYTSTYNSPLHF. The DNA for the CDR3 is TGCAGTGCTAGAGCCTACACCTCCACCTATAATTCACCCCTCCACTTT. V gene TRBV20-1 combines with J gene TRBJ1-6; D unresolved. V lost 1 base and J lost 2, with 12 bases in between. There are 16 residues in the CDR3. Germline CDR1 and CDR2: DFQATT and SNEGSKA (reference sequence).

This clonotype was observed at least ten times. The gene calls are TRBV20-1 and TRBJ2-1; no clear D. The CDR3 length is 15 residues. In germline, CDR1 is DFQATT, CDR2 SNEGSKA (reference sequence). V shed 5 bases and J shed 7 bases, with 21 bases lying between them. The CDR3 nucleotides are TGCAGTGCTCAGAAGGACCCCGCAGTGGCGAATGAGCAGTTCTTC. This translates into CSAQKDPAVANEQFF.

The sample holds many counts of this clonotype. The chain joins TRBV24-1 to TRBJ2-3; D unclear. Per germline, CDR1 KGHDR and CDR2 SFDVKD. V dropped 9 bases and J dropped 1 base, with 13 bases sitting between them. The CDR3 contains 14 residues. The CDR3 region has the DNA TGTGCCACCGGCCCGGCAGACCGCACAGATACGCAGTATTTT. This codes for CATGPADRTDTQYF.

This clonotype was recorded many times. V usage is TRBV24-1 and J usage is TRBJ2-1, with 11 bases aligning to TRBD2. Trimming removed 5 bases from V and 8 bases from J; junction bases left unmatched: 4. Germline CDR1 reads KGHDR; CDR2 reads SFDVKD. The CDR3 is 14 amino acids. The CDR3 region is CATSASGGMDEQFF. As DNA, the CDR3 is TGTGCCACCAGTGCTAGCGGGGGGATGGATGAGCAGTTCTTC.

This clonotype was recorded many times. The chain combines TRBV4-2 with TRBJ2-2; D not certain. Between the trimmed V and J ends, which lost 1 base and 4 bases, there was a span of 4 bases. CDR1 and CDR2 (germline): LGHNA, YNFKEQ. This CDR3 is built from 13 residues. Here the CDR3 DNA reads TGTGCCAGCAGCCAAGTGTCCACCGGGGAGCTGTTTTTT. Its translation is CASSQVSTGELFF.

Ten or more counts support this clonotype. The chain carries TRBV18 and TRBJ2-3; D call uncertain. Germline lookup yields CDR1 KGHSH and CDR2 LQKENI. The CDR3 runs 14 residues. The germline V and J ends were trimmed by 2 bases and 5 bases, with 11 bases remaining between them. The DNA for the CDR3 is TGTGCCAGCTCACCAATCCGGCTGCGAGATACGCAGTATTTT. This translates into CASSPIRLRDTQYF.

For the CDR3, the DNA is TGCAGTGTTATACCTCACAGCGGGGGGATCACAGATACGCAGTATTTT. It encodes CSVIPHSGGITDTQYF. The J gene is TRBJ2-3, the V gene TRBV20-1, with TRBD2 matching over 9 bases. The CDR3 is 16 residues long. J was trimmed by 2 bases and V by 7 bases; bases with no gene match: 13. Per germline, CDR1 DFQATT and CDR2 SNEGSKA (reference sequence).

This rearrangement joins TRBV15 to TRBJ2-1, with D tentatively TRBD1 or TRBD2 (6 bases each). This CDR3 contains 18 residues. Germline lookup yields CDR1 LNHNV and CDR2 YYDKDF (reference sequence). V was trimmed by 3 bases and J by 7 bases, leaving 25 bases between them. The DNA for the CDR3 is TGTGCCACCAGCAGGTCGGGGGTTGGGGGCCTCGGGGGTAATGAGCAGTTCTTC. Translation: CATSRSGVGGLGGNEQFF.

This clonotype was detected many times. As DNA, the CDR3 is TGCGCCAGCACCGTTTGGGGGCCCATGAACACTGAAGCTTTCTTT. Residues: CASTVWGPMNTEAFF. The genes are TRBV5-1 and TRBJ1-1, with D maybe TRBD1 (6 bases). This CDR3 contains 15 residues. CDR1 is SGHRS, CDR2 YFSETQ, per germline. V lost 6 bases and J 0 bases, leaving 15 bases between the germline ends.

This clonotype was recorded many times. The chain carries TRBV4-3 and TRBJ1-4; D uncertain. Trimming shortened V by 1 base and J by 3 bases, and 9 bases separated the two germline ends. The CDR3 extends over 15 amino acids. CDR1 and CDR2 from the germline V gene are LGHNA and YSLEER. CDR3: CASSQVRPANEKLFF. The CDR3 DNA is TGCGCCAGCAGCCAAGTGCGCCCGGCTAATGAAAAACTGTTTTTT.

This clonotype occurred many times. The chain joins TRBV7-3 to TRBJ2-3; TRBD1 matches 10 bases. Germline V gene sequence: CDR1 SGHTA, CDR2 FQGTGA. The CDR3 extends over 14 amino acids. The V and J ends lost 5 bases and 6 bases, in that order; junction bases with no gene match: 5. CDR3 in DNA: TGTGCCAGCAGCCCGAGGACAGGGGGTGATACGCAGTATTTT. Encoded protein: CASSPRTGGDTQYF. The full variable domain, rest sourced from reference TRBV7-3 and TRBJ2-3, is GAGVSQTPSNKVTEKGKYVELRCDPISGHTALYWYRQSLGQGPEFLIYFQGTGAADDSGLPNDRFFAVRPEGSVSTLKIQRTERGDSAVYLCASSPRTGGDTQYFGPGTRLTVL.